The 13 T cell receptor beta chains below come from one sample, sequenced in a study of T-cell reconstitution after alpha-beta-depleted transplantation in children. Unique molecular identifiers were built into the TCRbeta library. TCRdb processed the PCR reads anew with MiXCR; each CDR3 protein has one entry. The profile shows 200,000 to 250,000 distinct CDR3 sequences, about 24% of them singletons. Sequencing used PBMCs, mostly from graft donor cells, obtained 360 days after TCRalphabeta/CD19-depleted stem cell transplant. These receptors came from a female patient aged 2 to 10 who had a stem cell transplant for congenital amegakaryocytic thrombocytopenia, so the T cells may come from the graft donor.

This clonotype was seen a handful of times. The J gene is TRBJ2-5, the V gene TRBV7-8; D call uncertain. This CDR3 comprises 11 residues. CDR1 and CDR2 (germline): SGHVS, FQNEAQ. Between the trimmed V and J ends, which lost 6 bases and 1 base, there was a span of 3 bases. CDR3 in amino acids: CASRGQETQYF. The CDR3 region has the DNA TGTGCCAGCAGGGGCCAAGAGACCCAGTACTTC.

This clonotype has more than one count but fewer than ten. The V and J genes are TRBV4-3 and TRBJ2-1; 9 nucleotides align to TRBD2. CDR3 size: 17 residues. CDR1 is LGHNA, CDR2 YSLEER, per germline. The junction had 13 bases not matched to a gene; V was cut back by 0 bases and J by 10 bases. The DNA of the CDR3 is TGCGCCAGCAGCCAAGAAGGGCTAGCGGGATCCGGAACCGAGCAGTTCTTC. Translation gives CASSQEGLAGSGTEQFF.

The rearrangement links TRBV4-1 to TRBJ1-1; no firm D call. The length of the CDR3 is 14 residues. Germline V gene lookup returns CDR1 MGHRA and CDR2 YSYEKL. Deletions cut 1 base from V and 1 base from J, with 7 bases between. CDR3 sequence reads: CASSQAPRNTEAFF. Here the CDR3 DNA reads TGCGCCAGCAGCCAAGCTCCACGGAACACTGAAGCTTTCTTT.

This clonotype turned up a few times. The chain couples TRBV20-1 to TRBJ2-5, with 7 bases that match TRBD2. Germline CDR1 is DFQATT and CDR2 is SNEGSKA (reference sequence). V lost 6 bases to trimming and J lost 1 base; unmatched junction nucleotides: 5. The CDR3 has 13 amino acids. CDR3 protein: CSATAGVQETQYF. CDR3 coding DNA: TGCAGTGCCACTGCGGGGGTCCAAGAGACCCAGTACTTC.

This clonotype appeared a few times. The chain carries TRBV5-1 and TRBJ1-4, with D unclear. V shed 0 bases and J shed 5 bases, with 8 bases lying between them. The V gene's germline CDR1 is SGHRS and CDR2 YFSETQ. The CDR3 has 14 residues. The CDR3 loop reads CASSLVNGNEKLFF. The CDR3, as DNA: TGCGCCAGCAGCTTGGTAAACGGGAATGAAAAACTGTTTTTT.

About this clonotype: This clone may be a read error of a much larger clone one base away. This chain joins TRBV21-1 and TRBJ2-1; the table's D gene call, TRBD2, was not cross checked with the DNA. TRBV21-1 is annotated as a pseudogene. The CDR3 covers 15 residues. The DNA for the CDR3 is TGTGCCAGCACCTCAAGCGGAATCTCCTACAATGAGCAGTTCTTC. Protein: CASTSSGISYNEQFF.

This clonotype was counted between two and nine times. The chain links TRBV5-5 to TRBJ1-2; the match to TRBD1 covers 9 bases. V was pared by 1 base and J by 4 bases, with 5 bases of the junction left unmatched. CDR1 and CDR2 from the germline V gene are SGHKS and YYEKEE (reference sequence). The CDR3 length is 15 residues. CDR3 residues: CASSLNPGQGYGYTF. CDR3 nucleotide sequence: TGTGCCAGCAGCTTGAATCCGGGACAGGGCTATGGCTACACCTTC.

V gene TRBV5-1 combines with J gene TRBJ2-1; 8 nucleotides agree with TRBD2. This CDR3 region has 13 residues. The V gene's germline CDR1 is SGHRS and CDR2 YFSETQ. The V and J ends lost 2 bases and 8 bases, in that order; junction bases with no gene match: 3. The CDR3 here is CASSFREGDEQFF. In DNA, the CDR3 is TGCGCCAGCAGCTTCCGGGAGGGCGATGAGCAGTTCTTC. Looking up the rest from reference TRBV5-1 and TRBJ2-1 gives the full variable domain: KAGVTQTPRYLIKTRGQQVTLSCSPISGHRSVSWYQQTPGQGLQFLFEYFSETQRNKGNFPGRFSGRQFSNSRSEMNVSTLELGDSALYLCASSFREGDEQFFGPGTRLTVL.

The genes are TRBV5-1 and TRBJ2-7; D tentatively reads TRBD1 or TRBD2 (5 bases each). This CDR3 is built from 15 residues. V was shortened by 0 bases and J by 1 base, with 11 bases between the two germline ends. Germline CDR1 reads SGHRS; CDR2 reads YFSETQ. This CDR3 is CASSLDGTLSYEQYF. The CDR3 DNA follows: TGCGCCAGCAGCTTGGACGGGACCCTTTCCTACGAGCAGTACTTC.

This clonotype showed up many times. This chain joins TRBV29-1 and TRBJ2-1; tentatively, D is TRBD1 (7 bases). The V end lost 7 bases, the J end lost 3 bases, and 22 bases lay between the germline ends. The CDR3 totals 16 residues. Looked up from germline, CDR1 is SQVTM and CDR2 is ANQGSEA. CDR3 in DNA: TGCAGCGCCACAAGGGGCGCAGGGGGAGGCTACAATGAGCAGTTCTTC. It specifies CSATRGAGGGYNEQFF.

J is TRBJ1-1 and V is TRBV5-1; 7 bases match TRBD1. The CDR3 extends over 16 amino acids. V gave up 7 bases and J gave up 4 bases; unmatched junction bases: 16. Germline V gene data show CDR1 as SGHRS and CDR2 as YFSETQ. CDR3 coding DNA: TGCGCCAGCGCCTTCATTGAGGGGGCCTATCTCACTGAAGCTTTCTTT. Translating it yields CASAFIEGAYLTEAFF. The whole variable domain, filled in from reference TRBV5-1 and TRBJ1-1, reads KAGVTQTPRYLIKTRGQQVTLSCSPISGHRSVSWYQQTPGQGLQFLFEYFSETQRNKGNFPGRFSGRQFSNSRSEMNVSTLELGDSALYLCASAFIEGAYLTEAFFGQGTRLTVV.

This clonotype appeared a few times. The rearrangement links TRBV12-3 or TRBV12-4 to TRBJ1-1; no firm D call. V gave up 8 bases and J gave up 1 base, with 8 bases separating them. The CDR3 is 12 amino acids. CDR3 in DNA: TGTGCCAGCGAACGAAAGAACACTGAAGCTTTCTTT. It is translated as CASERKNTEAFF.

CDR3 sequence (DNA): TGCGCCAGCAGCTTGGGCCCAGCGGGAGGGCGCGATGAGCAGTTCTTC. This codes for CASSLGPAGGRDEQFF. The chain uses TRBV5-1 and TRBJ2-1, with 10 nucleotides matching TRBD2. The germline gives CDR1 SGHRS, CDR2 YFSETQ. The CDR3 is 16 amino acids. V was pared by 0 bases and J by 8 bases, with 8 bases of the junction left unmatched.